These 3 T cell receptor beta chains were all obtained from the same sample, sequenced in a study of cytomegalovirus exposure and HLA in healthy donors. The PCR used 60 Vbeta and 13 Jbeta primers. The table came from immunoSEQ multiplex PCR; TCRdb's copy has only in-frame clones and leaves some out. Counted here are about 180,000 clones, roughly 80% occurring once; the ten biggest clones make up 1.4%. Material: PBMCs. Receptor source: a girl aged 10 to 17 in good health and CMV-seropositive.

As concerns this clone: One junction end does not reproduce the germline sequence, and a read error may be involved. The chain has TRBV7-7 and TRBJ2-5; 7 bases are a match to TRBD1. Germline loops: CDR1 SSHAT, CDR2 FNYEAQ (reference sequence). This CDR3 is built from 15 residues. The CDR3 DNA follows: TGTGCTAGCAGCTTGGACGGGACAGCCCAAGAGACCCAGTACTTC. Encoded protein: CASSLDGTAQETQYF.

Here the CDR3 reads CASSPTGGGGYTF. DNA for the CDR3: TGTGCCAGCAGCCCGACAGGGGGAGGCGGCTACACCTTC. The V call is TRBV5-4, the J call TRBJ1-2, with 9 bases lining up with TRBD1. CDR3 length: 13 residues. CDR1 is SGHNT, CDR2 YYREEE, per germline (reference sequence). V was pared by 4 bases and J by 8 bases, with 6 bases of the junction left unmatched.

This clone was observed a few times. The CDR3 is CAWSGLAGTEQFF. In nucleotides, the CDR3 is TGTGCCTGGAGTGGGCTAGCGGGAACTGAGCAGTTCTTC. This chain links TRBV30 with TRBJ2-1, with 9 bases matching TRBD2. The CDR3 length is 13 residues. The germline V gene has CDR1 GTSNPN and CDR2 SVGIG (reference sequence). V trimming: 1 base; J trimming: 9 bases; junction bases outside the gene matches: 4.